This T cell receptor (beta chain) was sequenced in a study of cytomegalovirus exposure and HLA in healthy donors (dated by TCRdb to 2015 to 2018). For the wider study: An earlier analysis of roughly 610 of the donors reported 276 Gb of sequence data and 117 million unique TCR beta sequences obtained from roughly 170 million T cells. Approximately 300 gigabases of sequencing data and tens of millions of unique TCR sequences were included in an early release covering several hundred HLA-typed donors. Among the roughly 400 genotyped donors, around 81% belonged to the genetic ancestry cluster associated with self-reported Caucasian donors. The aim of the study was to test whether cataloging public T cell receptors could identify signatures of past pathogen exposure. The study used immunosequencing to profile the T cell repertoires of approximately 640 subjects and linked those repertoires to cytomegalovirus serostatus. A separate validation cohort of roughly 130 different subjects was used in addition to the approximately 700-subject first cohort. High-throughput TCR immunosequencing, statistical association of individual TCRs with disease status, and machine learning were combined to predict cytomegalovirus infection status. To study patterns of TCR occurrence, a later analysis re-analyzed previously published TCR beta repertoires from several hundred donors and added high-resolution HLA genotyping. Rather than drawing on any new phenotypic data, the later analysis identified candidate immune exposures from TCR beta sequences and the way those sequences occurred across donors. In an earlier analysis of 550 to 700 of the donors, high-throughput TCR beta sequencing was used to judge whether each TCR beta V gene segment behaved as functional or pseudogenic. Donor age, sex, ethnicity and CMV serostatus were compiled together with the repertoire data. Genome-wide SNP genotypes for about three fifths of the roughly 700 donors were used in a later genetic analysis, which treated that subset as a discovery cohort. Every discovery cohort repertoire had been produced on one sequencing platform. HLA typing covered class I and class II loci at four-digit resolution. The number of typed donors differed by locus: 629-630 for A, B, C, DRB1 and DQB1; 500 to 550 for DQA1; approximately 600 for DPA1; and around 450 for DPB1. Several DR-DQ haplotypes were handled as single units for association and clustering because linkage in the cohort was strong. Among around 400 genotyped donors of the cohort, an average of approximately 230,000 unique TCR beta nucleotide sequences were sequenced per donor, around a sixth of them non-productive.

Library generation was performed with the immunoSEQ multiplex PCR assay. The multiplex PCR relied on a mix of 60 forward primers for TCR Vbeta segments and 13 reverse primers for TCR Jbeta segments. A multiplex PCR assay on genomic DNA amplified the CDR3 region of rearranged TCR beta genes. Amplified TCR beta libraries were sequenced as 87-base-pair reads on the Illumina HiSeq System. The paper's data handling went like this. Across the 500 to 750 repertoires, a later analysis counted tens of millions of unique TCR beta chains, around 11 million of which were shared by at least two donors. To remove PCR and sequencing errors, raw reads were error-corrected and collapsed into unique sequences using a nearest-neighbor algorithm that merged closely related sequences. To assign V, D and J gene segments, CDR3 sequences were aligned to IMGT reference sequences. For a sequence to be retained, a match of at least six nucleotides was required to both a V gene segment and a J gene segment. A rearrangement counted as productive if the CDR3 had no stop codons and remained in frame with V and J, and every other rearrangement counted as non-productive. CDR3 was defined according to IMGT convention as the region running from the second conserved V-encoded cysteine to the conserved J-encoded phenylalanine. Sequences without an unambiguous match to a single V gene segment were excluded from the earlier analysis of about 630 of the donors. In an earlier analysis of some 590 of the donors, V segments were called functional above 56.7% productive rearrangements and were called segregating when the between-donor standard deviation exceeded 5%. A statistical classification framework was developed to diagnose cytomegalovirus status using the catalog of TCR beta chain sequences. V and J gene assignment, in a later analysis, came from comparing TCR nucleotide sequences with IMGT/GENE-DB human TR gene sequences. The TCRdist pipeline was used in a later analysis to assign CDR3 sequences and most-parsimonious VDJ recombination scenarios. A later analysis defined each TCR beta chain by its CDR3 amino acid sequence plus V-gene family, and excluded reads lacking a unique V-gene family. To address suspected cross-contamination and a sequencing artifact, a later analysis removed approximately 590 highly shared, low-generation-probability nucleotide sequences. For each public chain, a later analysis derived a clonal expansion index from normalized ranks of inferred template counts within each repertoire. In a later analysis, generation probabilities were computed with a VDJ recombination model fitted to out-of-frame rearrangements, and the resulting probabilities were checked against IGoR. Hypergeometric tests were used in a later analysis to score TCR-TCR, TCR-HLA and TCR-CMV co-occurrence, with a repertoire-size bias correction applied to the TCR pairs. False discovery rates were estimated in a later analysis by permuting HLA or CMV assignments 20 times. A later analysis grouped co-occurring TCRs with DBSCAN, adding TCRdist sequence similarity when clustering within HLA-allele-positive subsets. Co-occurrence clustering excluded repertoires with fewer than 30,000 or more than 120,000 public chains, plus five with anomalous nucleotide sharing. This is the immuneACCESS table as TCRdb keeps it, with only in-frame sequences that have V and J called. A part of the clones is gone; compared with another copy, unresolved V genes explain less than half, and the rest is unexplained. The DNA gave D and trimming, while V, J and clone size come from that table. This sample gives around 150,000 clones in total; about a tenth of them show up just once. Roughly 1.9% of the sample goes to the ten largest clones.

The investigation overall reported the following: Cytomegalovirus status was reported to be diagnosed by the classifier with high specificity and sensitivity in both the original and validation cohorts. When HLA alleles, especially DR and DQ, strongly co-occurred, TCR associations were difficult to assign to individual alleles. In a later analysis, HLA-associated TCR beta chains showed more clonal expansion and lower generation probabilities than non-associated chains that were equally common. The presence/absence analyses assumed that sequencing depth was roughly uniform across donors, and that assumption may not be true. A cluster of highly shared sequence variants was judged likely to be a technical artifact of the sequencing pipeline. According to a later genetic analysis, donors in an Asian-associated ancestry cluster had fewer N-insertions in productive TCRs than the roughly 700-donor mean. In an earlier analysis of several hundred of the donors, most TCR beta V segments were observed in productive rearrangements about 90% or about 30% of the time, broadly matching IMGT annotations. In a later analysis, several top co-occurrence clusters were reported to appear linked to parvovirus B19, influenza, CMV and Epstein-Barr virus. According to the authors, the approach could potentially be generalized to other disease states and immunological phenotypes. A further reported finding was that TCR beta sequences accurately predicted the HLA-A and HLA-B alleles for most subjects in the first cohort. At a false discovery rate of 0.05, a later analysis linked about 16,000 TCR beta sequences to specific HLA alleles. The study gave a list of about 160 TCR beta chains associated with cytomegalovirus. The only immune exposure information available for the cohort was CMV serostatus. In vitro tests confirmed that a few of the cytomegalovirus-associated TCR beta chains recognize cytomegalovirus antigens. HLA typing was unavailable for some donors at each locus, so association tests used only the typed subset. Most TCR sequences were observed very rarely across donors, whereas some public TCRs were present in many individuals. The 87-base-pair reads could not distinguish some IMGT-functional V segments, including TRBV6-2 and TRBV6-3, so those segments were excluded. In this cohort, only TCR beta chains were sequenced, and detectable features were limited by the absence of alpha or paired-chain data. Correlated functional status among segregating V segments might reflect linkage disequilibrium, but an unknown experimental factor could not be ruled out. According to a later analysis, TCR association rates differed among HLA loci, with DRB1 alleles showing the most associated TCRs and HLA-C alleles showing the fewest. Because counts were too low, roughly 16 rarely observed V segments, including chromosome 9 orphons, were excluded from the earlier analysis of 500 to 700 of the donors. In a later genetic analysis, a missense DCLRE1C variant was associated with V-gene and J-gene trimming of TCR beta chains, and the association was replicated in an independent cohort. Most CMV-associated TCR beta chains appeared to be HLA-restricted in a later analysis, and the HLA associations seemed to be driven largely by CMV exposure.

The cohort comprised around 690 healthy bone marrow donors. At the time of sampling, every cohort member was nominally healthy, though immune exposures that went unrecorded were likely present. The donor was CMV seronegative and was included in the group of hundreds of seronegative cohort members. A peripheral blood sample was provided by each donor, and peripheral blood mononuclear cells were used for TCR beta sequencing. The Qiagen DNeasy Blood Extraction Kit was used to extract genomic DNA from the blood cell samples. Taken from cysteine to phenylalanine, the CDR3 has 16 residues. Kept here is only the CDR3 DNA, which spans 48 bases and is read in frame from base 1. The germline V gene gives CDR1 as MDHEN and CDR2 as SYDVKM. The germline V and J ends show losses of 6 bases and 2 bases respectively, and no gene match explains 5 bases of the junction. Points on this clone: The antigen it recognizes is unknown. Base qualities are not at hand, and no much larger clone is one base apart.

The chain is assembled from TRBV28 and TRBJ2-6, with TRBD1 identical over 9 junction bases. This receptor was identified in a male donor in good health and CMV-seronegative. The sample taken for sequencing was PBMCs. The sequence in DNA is TGTGCCAGCAGCCAACAGGGGGCGGCTGGGGCCAACGTCCTGACTTTC. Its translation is CASSQQGAAGANVLTF.